This is a list of T cell receptor beta chains from one sample in a study of blood T cell repertoires in COVID-19. Some clones are missing from TCRdb's copy, which holds only in-frame ones; the method was immunoSEQ multiplex PCR. The table has about 200,000 clones, about 89% seen once. The source material was PBMCs or T cells enriched from blood (not recorded which). Receptor source: a woman aged 18-29 years who had recovered from COVID-19. Each CDR3 is given with its conserved first and last residue. Fields, in order: clone size, V gene, D gene, CDR3 length, J gene, CDR3 DNA, CDR3 protein. A D gene is named only where the DNA matches it firmly. The size of a clone is reported for some rows only, either as once, few or many, or as a class for expanded clones.

once	TRBV30	TRBD1	18	TRBJ2-1	TGTGCCTGGAGTGGGGACAGGGGGCGAATCCCAGGCTACAATGAGCAGTTCTTC	CAWSGDRGRIPGYNEQFF
-	TRBV27	TRBD1	14	TRBJ2-1	TGTGCCAGCAGTTTTGGCAGGGGGTACAATGAGCAGTTCTTC	CASSFGRGYNEQFF
-	TRBV30	TRBD2	13	TRBJ2-5	TGTGCCTGTTCTGAGCGGGGCCAAGAGACCCAGTACTTC	CACSERGQETQYF
-	TRBV24-1	TRBD2	15	TRBJ2-1	TGTGCCACCAGTGGGACTAGCGGGACGGGCGATGAGCAGTTCTTC	CATSGTSGTGDEQFF
-	TRBV10-2	TRBD1	10	TRBJ2-7	TGCGCCAGCTGGTGGGGACAGCCGCACTTC	CASWWGQPHF
-	TRBV12-3/TRBV12-4	-	13	TRBJ1-5	TGTGCCAGCAGTGGAGGACCCAATCAGCCCCAGCATTTT	CASSGGPNQPQHF
-	TRBV6-2/TRBV6-3	TRBD1	16	TRBJ1-6	TGTGCCAGCAGTTACTCCGCGACAGGGGATAATTCACCCCTCCACTTT	CASSYSATGDNSPLHF
-	TRBV29-1	-	15	TRBJ1-2	TGCAGCGTTGACCACGAACAGGGATTCAACTATGGCTACACCTTC	CSVDHEQGFNYGYTF
-	TRBV30	-	11	TRBJ2-1	TGTGCCTGGAGTGCCCTTTATGAGCAGTTCTTC	CAWSALYEQFF
-	TRBV11-2	-	16	TRBJ2-7	TGTGCCAGCAGCTCACCGGATGGACAGACCCCTGGCGAGCAGTACTTC	CASSSPDGQTPGEQYF
-	TRBV7-9	-	12	TRBJ2-7	TGTGCCAGCAGTCTTCAGGGGCGAGAGGCGTACTTC	CASSLQGREAYF
-	TRBV19	TRBD1	16	TRBJ1-3	TGTGCCAGTAGTCCCCAGGGACAGGGGACCGGAAACACCATATATTTT	CASSPQGQGTGNTIYF
-	TRBV5-1	TRBD2	15	TRBJ2-5	TGCGCCAGCAGCGGAGGGACTAGCGGGGCCGAGACCCAGTACTTC	CASSGGTSGAETQYF
-	TRBV5-6	TRBD1	15	TRBJ1-2	TGTGCCAGCAGCCCGGGACAGGGTAAGACGCGCGGCTACACCTTC	CASSPGQGKTRGYTF
-	TRBV7-2	TRBD1	16	TRBJ1-1	TGTGCCAGCAGCCCCCACGGACAGGGTATGAACACTGAAGCTTTCTTT	CASSPHGQGMNTEAFF
-	TRBV28	TRBD2	15	TRBJ2-1	TGTGCCAGCAGTCCGGGGACTAGCTCCTACAATGAGCAGTTCTTC	CASSPGTSSYNEQFF
-	TRBV23-1	TRBD1	21	TRBJ1-2	TGCGCCAGCAGTCAATTAGTTCGAGGGGGCGCGGGGGGAGGTTGTCCTTATGGCTACACCTTC	CASSQLVRGGAGGGCPYGYTF
-	TRBV6-2/TRBV6-3	-	13	TRBJ2-7	TGTGCCAGCAGTAGCCAGGGGAACTACGAGCAGTACTTC	CASSSQGNYEQYF
-	TRBV7-3	-	14	TRBJ2-6	TGTGCCAGCAGCCAGTCCTCTGGGGCCAACGTCCTGACTTTC	CASSQSSGANVLTF
few	TRBV11-3	TRBD2	16	TRBJ2-3	TGTGCCAGCAGCCCAGGACTAGCGGCAAGCACAGATACGCAGTATTTT	CASSPGLAASTDTQYF
-	TRBV3-1/TRBV3-2	-	14	TRBJ1-1	TGTGCCAGCAGCCAAGTTGCGGGGAACACTGAAGCTTTCTTT	CASSQVAGNTEAFF
-	TRBV27	-	14	TRBJ2-7	TGTGCCAGCAGTTTTGGCAGGGGAGACTACGAGCAGTACTTC	CASSFGRGDYEQYF
-	TRBV6-5	-	16	TRBJ1-1	TGTGCCAGCAGTTACCTAAGCCGAGGGAGCGGCGCTGAAGCTTTCTTT	CASSYLSRGSGAEAFF
-	TRBV7-2	-	16	TRBJ2-2	TGTGCCAGCAGCTTACGGCAGGTCTTAAACACCGGGGAGCTGTTTTTT	CASSLRQVLNTGELFF
-	TRBV5-1	TRBD1	18	TRBJ2-1	TGCGCCAGCAGCTTCAGACTTACAGGGGGAGACTCCTACAATGAGCAGTTCTTC	CASSFRLTGGDSYNEQFF
-	TRBV3-1/TRBV3-2	TRBD2	15	TRBJ2-7	TGTGCCAGCAGCCAAGGGAGCGGGGGGGGCTACGAGCAGTACTTC	CASSQGSGGGYEQYF
-	TRBV2	-	15	TRBJ2-5	TGTGCCAGCAGTCCCTCCCTTGACAGGCAAGAGACCCAGTACTTC	CASSPSLDRQETQYF
-	TRBV7-6	-	15	TRBJ1-3	TGTGCCAGCAGCTTAGTTTCAGACTCTGGAAACACCATATATTTT	CASSLVSDSGNTIYF
-	TRBV5-1	-	17	TRBJ2-2	TGCGCCAGCAGCCTCATTGATCAACGGGGGAACACCGGGGAGCTGTTTTTT	CASSLIDQRGNTGELFF
-	TRBV30	-	14	TRBJ1-5	TGTGCCTGGAGTGAAGGGGCTTTTGATCAGCCCCAGCATTTT	CAWSEGAFDQPQHF
-	TRBV5-1	-	16	TRBJ2-5	TGCGCCAGCAGCCTTGAGGGATGGGGGGGCTTGGAGACCCAGTACTTC	CASSLEGWGGLETQYF
many	TRBV6-1	TRBD2	16	TRBJ2-3	TGTGCCAGCAGTGAGTCAGTTAGCGGGGTTGCAGATACGCAGTATTTT	CASSESVSGVADTQYF
-	TRBV4-2	-	15	TRBJ2-7	TGTGCCAGCAGCCAAGATATTGGGCTGAGCTACGAGCAGTACTTC	CASSQDIGLSYEQYF
-	TRBV2	-	15	TRBJ2-3	TGTGCCAGCACCCGACTAGTTACTAGCACAGATACGCAGTATTTT	CASTRLVTSTDTQYF
-	TRBV27	-	16	TRBJ2-2	TGTGCCAGCAGTTTAAGGACAGTGGCGAACACCGGGGAGCTGTTTTTT	CASSLRTVANTGELFF
-	TRBV4-2	TRBD1	16	TRBJ1-2	TGTGCCAGCAGCCAAGGGACAGGGGCCCCAGTGGATGGCTACACCTTC	CASSQGTGAPVDGYTF
-	TRBV28	-	14	TRBJ2-7	TGTGCCAGCAGTTTTGGGCAGGGGTTTAGGGAGCAGTACTTC	CASSFGQGFREQYF
-	TRBV7-6	-	16	TRBJ1-1	TGTGCCAGCAGCCCCGGGTCGAGATTCATGAACACTGAAGCTTTCTTT	CASSPGSRFMNTEAFF
-	TRBV5-1	TRBD1	16	TRBJ1-4	TGCGCCAGCACCCGGACAGGGGGCTATACTAATGAAAAACTGTTTTTT	CASTRTGGYTNEKLFF
-	TRBV2	TRBD1	14	TRBJ2-2	TGTGCCAGCAGCGGACAGGGAATTCCCGGGGAGCTGTTTTTT	CASSGQGIPGELFF
few	TRBV12-5	TRBD1	14	TRBJ2-1	TGTGCTAGTGGATCGACAGGGGGGAGACATGAGCAGTTCTTC	CASGSTGGRHEQFF
-	TRBV19	-	15	TRBJ2-5	TGTGCCAGTACATCCGGGACACCCGACCAAGAGACCCAGTACTTC	CASTSGTPDQETQYF
-	TRBV3-1/TRBV3-2	-	17	TRBJ2-2	TGTGCCAGCAGCCGCAACCTGGACAGTCCGAACACCGGGGAGCTGTTTTTT	CASSRNLDSPNTGELFF
-	TRBV5-1	TRBD1	15	TRBJ2-2	TGCGCCAGCAGCTTGGGGACAGGGCGCACCGGGGAGCTGTTTTTT	CASSLGTGRTGELFF
-	TRBV7-9	TRBD1	15	TRBJ1-2	TGTGCCAGCAGCTCCCTGACAGGGAAGTGGGATGGCTACACCTTC	CASSSLTGKWDGYTF
-	TRBV7-9	TRBD1	15	TRBJ1-1	TGTGCCAGCAACCGAGCGACAGGGATGAACACTGAAGCTTTCTTT	CASNRATGMNTEAFF